The 20 T cell receptor beta chains listed next were all sequenced from one sample in a study of a mutant IDH1 vaccine in newly diagnosed glioma. These receptors lack a known antigen. Produced via immunoSEQ multiplex PCR; TCRdb's table is partial and in-frame only. This sample has approximately 45,000 clones, with approximately 90% found just once. Time point of the sample: week 35, safety follow-up. Alongside topical imiquimod, each dose of vaccine comprised 300 ug of mutant IDH1 20-mer peptide. The sequences come from PBMCs, collected from a glioma patient whose treatment included an IDH1 peptide vaccine. These receptors originate from a woman aged 40-49 years with glioma.

This chain connects TRBV6-1 to TRBJ2-7; weak D call: TRBD2 (6 bases). V was pared by 6 bases and J by 4 bases, with 16 bases between. The CDR3 extends over 14 amino acids. From germline, CDR1 is MNHNS and CDR2 SASEGT. The CDR3 nucleotides read TGTGCCAGCAGCTCCAGGGACTCCACGTACGAGCAGTACTTC. It specifies CASSSRDSTYEQYF.

The chain uses TRBV6-1 and TRBJ1-5, with D possibly TRBD1 on 6 matching bases. CDR1 and CDR2 (germline): MNHNS, SASEGT. The CDR3 length is 14 residues. With 2 bases removed from V and 1 base from J, the gap between germline ends came to 6 bases. The DNA for the CDR3 is TGTGCCAGCAGTGAAACAGGGAGCAATCAGCCCCAGCATTTT. It specifies CASSETGSNQPQHF.

The rearrangement uses TRBV19 and TRBJ1-2; D gene ambiguous. Germline values: CDR1 LNHDA, CDR2 SQIVND (reference sequence). The CDR3 is 11 amino acids. V was pared by 3 bases and J by 9 bases, with 8 bases between. CDR3 bases: TGTGCCAGTAGTATCGGGAAGCGCTACACCTTC. Translating it yields CASSIGKRYTF.

The chain combines TRBV29-1 with TRBJ2-2, with D unresolved. The germline V gene has CDR1 SQVTM and CDR2 ANQGSEA. This CDR3 region has 16 residues. Trimming shortened V by 5 bases and J by 8 bases, and 24 bases separated the two germline ends. Here the CDR3 DNA reads TGCAGCGTTAAAAGGGTGGCAGGCGATTTTGGTGGGGAGCTGTTTTTT. Protein: CSVKRVAGDFGGELFF.

V gene TRBV7-3 combines with J gene TRBJ2-7, with D possibly TRBD2 on 7 matching bases. CDR1 and CDR2 (germline): SGHTA, FQGTGA. The CDR3 consists of 15 residues. V lost 5 bases, J lost 7 bases, and 21 bases lay in between. CDR3 DNA sequence: TGTGCCAGCAGCCCGACGGGGGCGGGAGAGAGTGAGCAGTACTTC. Translating it yields CASSPTGAGESEQYF.

The V call is TRBV7-9, the J call TRBJ2-1; 8 bases align to TRBD1. Germline V gene data show CDR1 as SEHNR and CDR2 as FQNEAQ (reference sequence). This CDR3 spans 16 amino acids. J was trimmed by 0 bases and V by 5 bases; bases with no gene match: 6. CDR3 sequence: CASSPADRGSYNEQFF. Written as DNA, the CDR3 is TGTGCCAGCAGCCCAGCAGACAGGGGCTCCTACAATGAGCAGTTCTTC.

This sequence joins TRBV27 and TRBJ1-5, with D tentatively TRBD1 (5 bases). The CDR3 extends over 12 amino acids. The V and J ends lost 8 bases and 7 bases respectively, with 12 bases between them. Germline CDR1 reads MNHEY; CDR2 reads SMNVEV (reference sequence). The CDR3 spells CASGTSDQPQHF. In DNA form, the CDR3 reads TGTGCCAGCGGGACTTCGGACCAGCCCCAGCATTTT.

J is TRBJ2-7 and V is TRBV5-1; weak D call: TRBD2 (5 bases). There are 14 residues in the CDR3. The V end lost 0 bases, the J end lost 4 bases, and 11 bases lay between the germline ends. Germline V lookup: CDR1 SGHRS, CDR2 YFSETQ. Here the CDR3 DNA reads TGCGCCAGCAGCTTGGTTCCTGGGGAGTACGAGCAGTACTTC. Its protein product is CASSLVPGEYEQYF.

The chain carries TRBV2 and TRBJ1-2; 9 bases map to TRBD1. V was pared by 8 bases and J by 8 bases, with 9 bases of the junction left unmatched. Germline V gene lookup returns CDR1 SNHLY and CDR2 FYNNEI. The CDR3 has 13 amino acids. The CDR3 DNA is TGTGCCAGCCGGGACAGGGAGAGAAGGGGCTACACCTTC. This codes for CASRDRERRGYTF. Full variable domain (missing parts from reference TRBV2 and TRBJ1-2): EPEVTQTPSHQVTQMGQEVILRCVPISNHLYFYWYRQILGQKVEFLVSFYNNEISEKSEIFDDQFSVERPDGSNFTLKIRSTKLEDSAMYFCASRDRERRGYTFGSGTRLTVV.

This clone was detected once. This chain joins TRBV25-1 and TRBJ1-1; unclear D gene. V was clipped by 1 base and J by 2 bases, with 14 bases between them. Per the germline V gene, CDR1 is MGHDK and CDR2 is SYGVNS. CDR3 length: 16 amino acids. In DNA form, the CDR3 reads TGTGCCAGCAGTGAATCCCTCATACATGATAACACTGAAGCTTTCTTT. It yields the protein CASSESLIHDNTEAFF.

V and J are TRBV18 and TRBJ2-7; a possible D gene is TRBD1 (5 bases). Trimming shortened V by 2 bases and J by 4 bases, and 18 bases separated the two germline ends. Germline values: CDR1 KGHSH, CDR2 LQKENI. The CDR3 is made up of 16 amino acids. The CDR3 DNA reads as TGTGCCAGCTCACCAGTAAAGCCCGCCAGGGCATACGAGCAGTACTTC. Encoded protein: CASSPVKPARAYEQYF.

This chain joins TRBV9 and TRBJ1-4, with 8 bases identical to TRBD1. Germline CDR1 and CDR2: SGDLS and YYNGEE. The CDR3 runs 16 residues. The ends lost 3 bases at V and 2 bases at J; junction bases unmatched: 6. The CDR3 here is CASSASQGATNEKLFF. CDR3 coding DNA: TGTGCCAGCAGCGCCAGCCAGGGGGCGACTAATGAAAAACTGTTTTTT.

V is TRBV20-1 and J is TRBJ2-3, with D unresolved. Germline-derived CDR1 and CDR2 are DFQATT and SNEGSKA (reference sequence). V lost 6 bases, J lost 5 bases, and 9 bases lay in between. The CDR3 covers 11 residues. For the CDR3, the DNA is TGCAGTGCAGATCGAGGAGATACGCAGTATTTT. Amino acid sequence: CSADRGDTQYF.

The chain carries TRBV6-5 and TRBJ2-2; D ambiguous. Germline V gives CDR1 MNHEY, CDR2 SVGAGI. The CDR3 length is 12 residues. V lost 4 bases and J lost 5, with 5 bases in between. The CDR3 coding sequence is TGTGCCAGCAGTTCCCAAACCGGGGAGCTGTTTTTT. Translated, it gives CASSSQTGELFF.

This chain connects TRBV19 to TRBJ1-1, with unresolved D. V lost 3 bases and J lost 1, with 9 bases in between. Germline V gives CDR1 LNHDA, CDR2 SQIVND (reference sequence). This CDR3 contains 14 residues. CDR3 DNA sequence: TGTGCCAGTAGTATCGTGAACCGGAACACTGAAGCTTTCTTT. Translation gives CASSIVNRNTEAFF.

This clone appeared a single time. The chain carries TRBV21-1 and TRBJ1-4. TRBV21-1 is recorded as a pseudogene. CDR3 length: 14 amino acids. CDR3 amino acids: CASPPWRFRGKLFF. CDR3 nucleotide sequence: TGTGCCAGCCCCCCCTGGCGGTTTCGTGGAAAACTGTTTTTT.

V usage is TRBV28 and J usage is TRBJ2-7; D gene ambiguous. Per germline, CDR1 MDHEN and CDR2 SYDVKM. Between the trimmed V and J ends, which lost 2 bases and 0 bases, there was a span of 8 bases. This CDR3 is 14 amino acids long. CDR3 amino acids: CASSLLWSSYEQYF. The CDR3 DNA sequence: TGTGCCAGCAGTTTACTGTGGAGCTCCTACGAGCAGTACTTC.

This chain joins TRBV4-1 and TRBJ2-7; the D gene is possibly TRBD1 (6 bases). V was clipped by 3 bases and J by 6 bases, with 21 bases between them. The CDR3 consists of 16 residues. Germline lookup yields CDR1 MGHRA and CDR2 YSYEKL. The CDR3 protein is CASSHDRYRVGVEQYF. The CDR3 region has the DNA TGCGCCAGCAGCCACGACCGCTACAGGGTTGGAGTCGAGCAGTACTTC.

V usage is TRBV18 and J usage is TRBJ2-2; D not resolved. Trimming cost V 2 bases and J 7 bases, with 11 bases left between them. The CDR3 loop spans 14 amino acids. Germline V CDR1 and CDR2: KGHSH, LQKENI. This CDR3 is CASSPENRIGELFF. The CDR3 DNA reads TGTGCCAGCTCACCAGAGAACCGTATCGGGGAGCTGTTTTTT.

The CDR3 coding sequence is TGCGCCAGCAGCCCCACCGGGACAGGTTATATTCCGGCCCAGTACTTC. It is translated as CASSPTGTGYIPAQYF. This rearrangement joins TRBV5-1 to TRBJ2-5; the match to TRBD1 covers 8 bases. The J segment lost 9 bases and the V segment lost 4 bases, leaving 17 bases of the junction unmatched. The CDR3 has 16 residues. CDR1 is SGHRS, CDR2 YFSETQ, per germline.